This is a list of T cell receptor beta chains from one sample in a study of T cells in Graves' hyperthyroidism and ophthalmopathy. One entry per CDR3 protein results from TCRdb running MiXCR on the multiplex PCR reads. In the table there are nearly 750,000 distinct CDR3 sequences, over 35% of which are singletons. Sequenced sample: blood. The receptors come from a woman between 40 and 50 years old with Graves' hyperthyroidism. The CDR3 runs from the conserved cysteine through the conserved F or W. The order of the fields is clone size, J gene, V gene, D gene, CDR3 protein, CDR3 DNA. D genes are given only for firm matches. For some rows the clone size is stated as once, few or many, or as a class when expanded; others skip it.

clone size: many
J gene: TRBJ2-7
V gene: TRBV2
D gene: -
CDR3 protein: CASTQRDRDSPYEQYF
CDR3 DNA: TGTGCCAGCACTCAAAGGGATCGGGACTCCCCCTACGAGCAGTACTTC

clone size: few
J gene: TRBJ1-2
V gene: TRBV7-6
D gene: -
CDR3 protein: CASSLGVLGGYTF
CDR3 DNA: TGTGCCAGCAGCCTCGGGGTCCTGGGAGGCTACACCTTC

clone size: -
J gene: TRBJ2-7
V gene: TRBV7-9
D gene: -
CDR3 protein: CASSLDGGTDTQYF
CDR3 DNA: TGTGCCAGCAGCTTGGACGGGGGGACAGATACGCAGTACTTC

clone size: -
J gene: TRBJ2-7
V gene: TRBV19
D gene: TRBD2
CDR3 protein: CASSQGLAGGRGRDYEQYF
CDR3 DNA: TGTGCCAGCAGCCAAGGACTAGCGGGGGGACGGGGTAGAGACTACGAGCAGTACTTC

clone size: many
J gene: TRBJ2-5
V gene: TRBV29-1
D gene: TRBD2
CDR3 protein: CSVGHPSGETQYF
CDR3 DNA: TGCAGCGTTGGACATCCTAGCGGAGAGACCCAGTACTTC

clone size: -
J gene: TRBJ2-2
V gene: TRBV10-3
D gene: -
CDR3 protein: CAISDQMNTGELFF
CDR3 DNA: TGTGCCATCAGTGACCAGATGAACACCGGGGAGCTGTTTTTT

clone size: -
J gene: TRBJ2-5
V gene: TRBV12-3/TRBV12-4
D gene: -
CDR3 protein: CASSLGAQRRGETQYF
CDR3 DNA: TGTGCCAGCAGTTTAGGGGCTCAGAGACGTGGGGAGACCCAGTACTTC

clone size: many
J gene: TRBJ1-2
V gene: TRBV4-3
D gene: -
CDR3 protein: CASSRSSGTSRGYTF
CDR3 DNA: TGCGCCAGCAGCCGATCCTCAGGGACCTCCCGGGGCTACACCTTC

clone size: many
J gene: TRBJ2-2
V gene: TRBV29-1
D gene: TRBD2
CDR3 protein: CSVIPPLAGDVGELFF
CDR3 DNA: TGCAGCGTTATCCCTCCGCTAGCGGGAGATGTCGGGGAGCTGTTTTTT

clone size: few
J gene: TRBJ2-2
V gene: TRBV10-3
D gene: -
CDR3 protein: CATSGTTGELFF
CDR3 DNA: TGTGCCACCTCGGGGACCACCGGGGAGCTGTTTTTT

clone size: many
J gene: TRBJ1-2
V gene: TRBV4-1
D gene: TRBD1
CDR3 protein: CASSQVTGGDYGYTF
CDR3 DNA: TGCGCCAGCAGCCAGGTGACAGGGGGTGACTATGGCTACACCTTC

clone size: many
J gene: TRBJ1-2
V gene: TRBV6-5
D gene: TRBD1
CDR3 protein: CASTHPRDRSPYGYTF
CDR3 DNA: TGTGCCAGCACCCACCCTCGGGACAGATCTCCCTATGGCTACACCTTC

clone size: -
J gene: TRBJ1-2
V gene: TRBV10-3
D gene: -
CDR3 protein: CASSYLYYGYTF
CDR3 DNA: TGTGCCAGCAGTTACCTCTATTATGGCTACACCTTC

clone size: many
J gene: TRBJ1-5
V gene: TRBV20-1
D gene: -
CDR3 protein: CSASDRASNQPQHF
CDR3 DNA: TGCAGTGCTTCGGACAGAGCTAGCAATCAGCCCCAGCATTTT

clone size: many
J gene: TRBJ2-5
V gene: TRBV7-9
D gene: -
CDR3 protein: CASSSLGGQETQYF
CDR3 DNA: TGTGCCAGCAGCTCCTTAGGGGGGCAAGAGACCCAGTACTTC

clone size: -
J gene: TRBJ1-2
V gene: TRBV30
D gene: -
CDR3 protein: CAWSETGRGYTF
CDR3 DNA: TGTGCCTGGAGTGAGACAGGAAGAGGCTACACCTTC

clone size: few
J gene: TRBJ1-6
V gene: TRBV6-4
D gene: -
CDR3 protein: CASTPQGDGVTPLHF
CDR3 DNA: TGTGCCAGCACCCCCCAAGGGGACGGGGTCACACCCCTCCACTTT

clone size: many
J gene: TRBJ2-6
V gene: TRBV10-3
D gene: -
CDR3 protein: CAISPTVLTDSGANVLTF
CDR3 DNA: TGTGCCATCAGCCCGACAGTGCTGACGGACTCTGGGGCCAACGTCCTGACTTTC

clone size: many
J gene: TRBJ1-5
V gene: TRBV14
D gene: -
CDR3 protein: CASSQVMGQPQHF
CDR3 DNA: TGTGCCAGCAGCCAAGTAATGGGTCAGCCCCAGCATTTT

clone size: -
J gene: TRBJ1-5
V gene: TRBV10-3
D gene: TRBD1
CDR3 protein: CAISESTGTNQPQHF
CDR3 DNA: TGTGCCATCAGTGAGTCGACAGGGACTAATCAGCCCCAGCATTTT

clone size: -
J gene: TRBJ2-7
V gene: TRBV12-3/TRBV12-4
D gene: -
CDR3 protein: CASNLDGAGSPYGQYF
CDR3 DNA: TGTGCCAGCAACTTGGATGGGGCTGGCAGTCCCTACGGGCAGTACTTC

clone size: -
J gene: TRBJ2-5
V gene: TRBV30
D gene: -
CDR3 protein: CAWSTSRQTQYF
CDR3 DNA: TGTGCCTGGAGCACTAGCAGGCAGACCCAGTACTTC

clone size: many
J gene: TRBJ2-5
V gene: TRBV7-2
D gene: TRBD2
CDR3 protein: CASSPRLAGAETQYF
CDR3 DNA: TGTGCCAGCAGCCCCCGACTAGCGGGAGCGGAGACCCAGTACTTC

clone size: many
J gene: TRBJ1-4
V gene: TRBV7-9
D gene: -
CDR3 protein: CASTRTGEEKLFF
CDR3 DNA: TGTGCCAGCACCCGGACCGGGGAAGAAAAACTGTTTTTT

clone size: -
J gene: TRBJ1-2
V gene: TRBV19
D gene: -
CDR3 protein: CASSRGEDGYTF
CDR3 DNA: TGTGCCAGTAGCCGTGGGGAGGATGGCTACACCTTC

clone size: -
J gene: TRBJ1-2
V gene: TRBV19
D gene: TRBD1
CDR3 protein: CASTPQGSYGHTF
CDR3 DNA: TGTGCCAGTACTCCACAGGGGTCGTATGGCCACACCTTC

clone size: many
J gene: TRBJ1-2
V gene: TRBV20-1
D gene: TRBD1
CDR3 protein: CSARTGENGYTF
CDR3 DNA: TGCAGTGCTAGGACAGGGGAGAATGGCTACACCTTC

clone size: -
J gene: TRBJ1-1
V gene: TRBV27
D gene: -
CDR3 protein: CASSLNFGAGTEAFF
CDR3 DNA: TGTGCCAGCAGTTTAAATTTCGGGGCGGGCACTGAAGCTTTCTTT

clone size: few
J gene: TRBJ2-2
V gene: TRBV7-2
D gene: TRBD1
CDR3 protein: CASSVGQGDTGELFF
CDR3 DNA: TGTGCCAGCAGCGTCGGACAGGGGGACACCGGGGAGCTGTTTTTT

clone size: many
J gene: TRBJ2-7
V gene: TRBV7-3
D gene: -
CDR3 protein: CASSPTGNPYEQYF
CDR3 DNA: TGTGCCAGCAGCCCGACAGGAAACCCTTACGAGCAGTACTTC

clone size: many
J gene: TRBJ1-1
V gene: TRBV5-4
D gene: -
CDR3 protein: CASSFSDTEAFF
CDR3 DNA: TGTGCCAGCAGCTTTTCGGACACTGAAGCTTTCTTT

clone size: -
J gene: TRBJ2-1
V gene: TRBV20-1
D gene: TRBD2
CDR3 protein: CSAPGLAGDNNEQFF
CDR3 DNA: TGCAGTGCTCCGGGACTAGCGGGGGACAACAATGAGCAGTTCTTC

clone size: -
J gene: TRBJ1-6
V gene: TRBV10-3
D gene: TRBD1
CDR3 protein: CAISESGQGVGSPLHF
CDR3 DNA: TGTGCCATCAGTGAGTCAGGGCAGGGGGTAGGGTCACCCCTCCACTTT

clone size: -
J gene: TRBJ1-1
V gene: TRBV6-2/TRBV6-3
D gene: -
CDR3 protein: CASSPLQGYTEAFF
CDR3 DNA: TGTGCCAGCAGTCCCCTTCAGGGATACACTGAAGCTTTCTTT

clone size: many
J gene: TRBJ1-1
V gene: TRBV7-2
D gene: -
CDR3 protein: CASSFLWGAEAFF
CDR3 DNA: TGTGCCAGCAGTTTTCTTTGGGGGGCTGAAGCTTTCTTT

clone size: once
J gene: TRBJ2-4
V gene: TRBV7-2
D gene: TRBD1
CDR3 protein: CASSPRDRSNIQYF
CDR3 DNA: TGTGCCAGCAGCCCCCGGGACAGGTCAAACATTCAGTACTTC

clone size: -
J gene: TRBJ1-4
V gene: TRBV24-1
D gene: TRBD1
CDR3 protein: CATSDFYGQGPIEEKLFF
CDR3 DNA: TGTGCCACCAGTGATTTCTATGGACAGGGCCCCATAGAGGAAAAACTGTTTTTT